This is a list of T cell receptor beta chains from one sample in a study of blood T cells in healthy people across ages. Each CDR3 protein gets one entry after TCRdb re-called the 5' RACE reads with MiXCR. Of roughly 730,000 distinct CDR3 sequences listed, around 50% were seen once; the top ten hold roughly 25%. Sequenced input: blood. The receptor set was obtained from a man aged 35 to 55 in good health. Both conserved end residues are part of each CDR3. A D gene is named only where the DNA matches it firmly. For some rows the clone size is stated as once, few or many, or as a class when expanded; others skip it.

CDR3nt,CDR3aa,j_gene,v_gene,abundance,d_gene
TGCAGCGTAGCGGACAGCGGTAATTCACCCCTCCACTTT,CSVADSGNSPLHF,TRBJ1-6,TRBV29-1,NA,NA
TGTGCCAGCAGCTTCCAGGGAAATAATTCACCCCTCCACTTT,CASSFQGNNSPLHF,TRBJ1-6,TRBV7-9,few,NA
TGTGCCATCAGTGGACAGGCGGATGGCTACACCTTC,CAISGQADGYTF,TRBJ1-2,TRBV10-3,NA,NA
TGTGCCAGCAGCTTAGTCGGGCGGGAGGGAAAGACCCAGTACTTC,CASSLVGREGKTQYF,TRBJ2-5,TRBV7-2,NA,TRBD2
TGTGCCAGCAGCCCTCAAGTCCGCGAGCAGTACTTC,CASSPQVREQYF,TRBJ2-7,TRBV7-9,NA,NA
TGTGCCACCAGCAGAGATCGGACTAGCTGGGTCCACGAGCAGTACTTC,CATSRDRTSWVHEQYF,TRBJ2-7,TRBV15,NA,TRBD2
TGTGCCAGCGTTTCCGGGACAGGGGGCCGCATCGGCCAAGAGACCCAGTACTTC,CASVSGTGGRIGQETQYF,TRBJ2-5,TRBV5-4,few,TRBD1
TGTGCCAGCAGTTTGATCCCGGACAGGGAGTATGGCTACACCTTC,CASSLIPDREYGYTF,TRBJ1-2,TRBV12-3/TRBV12-4,NA,TRBD1
TGTGCCAGCAGTTTTAGAGGGGTTTCCCAAGAGACCCAGTACTTC,CASSFRGVSQETQYF,TRBJ2-5,TRBV12-3/TRBV12-4,few,NA
TGTGCCAGCACCTCTCGGAGCGGGAGCGGCGAGCAGTACTTC,CASTSRSGSGEQYF,TRBJ2-7,TRBV27,NA,TRBD2
TGCGCCAGCAGCTCCGGGACACCCACAGATACGCAGTATTTT,CASSSGTPTDTQYF,TRBJ2-3,TRBV5-1,NA,NA
TGCGCCAGCAGCTCCGGACTAGCGGGGGGGCAGCAGACCCAGTACTTC,CASSSGLAGGQQTQYF,TRBJ2-5,TRBV5-1,NA,TRBD2
TGTGCCAGCAGTGACTCGGCGGGGGAAAGTAATGAGCAGTTCTTC,CASSDSAGESNEQFF,TRBJ2-1,TRBV6-4,NA,TRBD2
TGTGCCAGCACCGCATCCAATCCGGAGCAGTTCTTC,CASTASNPEQFF,TRBJ2-1,TRBV28,NA,NA
TGCGCCAGCAGCGCAGGGAGCTCTTCCCGCGAGCAGTACTTC,CASSAGSSSREQYF,TRBJ2-7,TRBV5-1,NA,NA
TGTGCCAGCAGCTTAGGAACAGGGGCTGACACTGAAGCTTTCTTT,CASSLGTGADTEAFF,TRBJ1-1,TRBV11-3,NA,TRBD1
TGCAGCGTTACCGGGACAGGGGGCGGGGAGACCCAGTACTTC,CSVTGTGGGETQYF,TRBJ2-5,TRBV29-1,few,TRBD1
TGTGCCAGCAGAGGCCCAGGACAGGGGGCCTCAGAGACCCAGTACTTC,CASRGPGQGASETQYF,TRBJ2-5,TRBV11-3,NA,TRBD1
TGTGCCAGCAGCTCTGGTGATAGCGCCTGGGGTGAGCAGTTCTTC,CASSSGDSAWGEQFF,TRBJ2-1,TRBV7-9,once,NA
TGTGCCAGCAGCTTACGCGGGCAGGCAGGCTCCTACAATGAGCAGTTCTTC,CASSLRGQAGSYNEQFF,TRBJ2-1,TRBV7-3,NA,NA
TGTGCCACCGATCCGGGACAGAGCAATCAGCCCCAGCATTTT,CATDPGQSNQPQHF,TRBJ1-5,TRBV15,NA,TRBD1
TGTGCCAGCAGCTTAGAGGTGTTGGGGAGAGGCTACACCTTC,CASSLEVLGRGYTF,TRBJ1-2,TRBV7-6,NA,NA
TGTGCCAGCAGCCCCATTTCGGGTGCAGGGAACACCGGGGAGCTGTTTTTT,CASSPISGAGNTGELFF,TRBJ2-2,TRBV7-7,once,NA
TGTGCCAGCAGCTTTTTTAGGGAAGCTTTCTTT,CASSFFREAFF,TRBJ1-1,TRBV7-2,many,NA
TGCGCCAGCAGCCAAGACACGAGCGGGAGAACAGATACGCAGTATTTT,CASSQDTSGRTDTQYF,TRBJ2-3,TRBV4-3,NA,TRBD2
TGTGCCAGCAGCCCTGAACTGGGGGGCAATATCGGGGAGACCCAGTACTTC,CASSPELGGNIGETQYF,TRBJ2-5,TRBV5-6,once,NA
TGTGCCAGCAGTGTACGGACAGGCGGAACAACTAATAACTATGGCTACACCTTC,CASSVRTGGTTNNYGYTF,TRBJ1-2,TRBV2,few,TRBD1
TGCAGTGCTAGACTGAGGCGGGACATTCAGTACTTC,CSARLRRDIQYF,TRBJ2-4,TRBV20-1,NA,NA
TGTGCCAGCAGCTTAGATCGGGACCAACACCTTACTTTCCCCTACGAGCAGTACTTC,CASSLDRDQHLTFPYEQYF,TRBJ2-7,TRBV11-2,NA,NA
TGTGCCAGCAGCGTAGCTGGGGGGGGTCGGGCTTTCTTT,CASSVAGGGRAFF,TRBJ1-1,TRBV9,NA,NA
TGTGCCAGCAGTTTTCTTTTGGGACAGGGGTCTTACGAGCAGTACTTC,CASSFLLGQGSYEQYF,TRBJ2-7,TRBV28,once,TRBD1
TGTGCCAGCAGCGCGCGGGGGTTACCTAACTATGGCTACACCTTC,CASSARGLPNYGYTF,TRBJ1-2,TRBV9,few,NA
TGTGCCAGCAGCCTAAGGAGGACTAGCGGGGGGGCAAACTACAATGAGCAGTTCTTC,CASSLRRTSGGANYNEQFF,TRBJ2-1,TRBV7-2,few,TRBD2
TGCAGCGTTGAAGGGACTAGCCGGGGCAATGAGCAGTTCTTC,CSVEGTSRGNEQFF,TRBJ2-1,TRBV29-1,NA,TRBD2
TGTGCCAGCAGCCAAGGGCCGGGACAAGAGACCCAGTACTTC,CASSQGPGQETQYF,TRBJ2-5,TRBV4-2,few,NA
TGTGCCAGCAGTTTAAGGACTAGACCTTTGAACACAGATACGCAGTATTTT,CASSLRTRPLNTDTQYF,TRBJ2-3,TRBV27,NA,TRBD2
TGCAGTGCTGACCACAATGAGCAGTACTTC,CSADHNEQYF,TRBJ2-5,TRBV20-1,NA,NA
TGTGCCAGCAGTGAATTTAGACAAGAGACCCAGTACTTC,CASSEFRQETQYF,TRBJ2-5,TRBV25-1,NA,NA
TGCAGCGTTCGGGACAATCCAAACTATGGCTACACCTTC,CSVRDNPNYGYTF,TRBJ1-2,TRBV29-1,NA,NA
TGTGCCAGCAGCTCACAGACAGGAAACACTGAAGCTTTCTTT,CASSSQTGNTEAFF,TRBJ1-1,TRBV9,once,NA
TGTGCCAGCAGTGGAGGACAGGGAGGCTATGGCTACACCTTC,CASSGGQGGYGYTF,TRBJ1-2,TRBV27,NA,TRBD1
TGTGCCAGCAGTCCCGTAAACAGGGGAGGGTATGGCTACACCTTC,CASSPVNRGGYGYTF,TRBJ1-2,TRBV12-3/TRBV12-4,NA,TRBD1
TGTGCCAGCAGGACCGCGGAGTTAGGAGATACGCAGTATTTT,CASRTAELGDTQYF,TRBJ2-3,TRBV12-3/TRBV12-4,NA,NA
TGTGCCAGCAGCCACGGAATGGATAACACAGATACGCAGTATTTT,CASSHGMDNTDTQYF,TRBJ2-3,TRBV6-2/TRBV6-3,few,NA
TGTGCCAGCAGCTTAGCCCGGGGGGCATCTGAAGCTTTCTTT,CASSLARGASEAFF,TRBJ1-1,TRBV7-9,NA,NA
TGCGCCAGCAGCCAAAAGGGAGGAGGGACTGGGAGAGATACGCAGTATTTT,CASSQKGGGTGRDTQYF,TRBJ2-3,TRBV4-3,NA,NA
TGCGCCAGCAGTCCCGTTACCGGGACAGGCTACGAGCAGTACTTC,CASSPVTGTGYEQYF,TRBJ2-7,TRBV4-1,NA,TRBD1
TGCGCCAGCAGGTCGGGGCGGGGGACCTCCTACAATGAGCAGTTCTTC,CASRSGRGTSYNEQFF,TRBJ2-1,TRBV5-1,NA,TRBD2
TGCAGCGTCCAGGGATACACTGAAGCTTTCTTT,CSVQGYTEAFF,TRBJ1-1,TRBV29-1,NA,NA
TGTGCCAGCAGCTCCGGACCGACCGAGCAGTACTTC,CASSSGPTEQYF,TRBJ2-7,TRBV7-9,NA,NA
TGTGCCAGCAGCTTATCTAGCGGGATTCTTCAAGAGACCCAGTACTTC,CASSLSSGILQETQYF,TRBJ2-5,TRBV7-2,NA,TRBD2
TGTGCCAGCAGCGTAGTGGACACCTTCCCATACAATGAGCAGTTCTTC,CASSVVDTFPYNEQFF,TRBJ2-1,TRBV9,NA,NA
TGTGCCAGCAGCGATGGACTAGATACGCAGTATTTT,CASSDGLDTQYF,TRBJ2-3,TRBV7-6,NA,NA
TGCGCCAGCAGCCAGACCCTAGGGGCAGATACGCAGTATTTT,CASSQTLGADTQYF,TRBJ2-3,TRBV4-1,NA,NA